The rows below give T cell receptor beta chains drawn from one sample of a study of spatial heterogeneity in lung cancer. TCRdb ran MiXCR on the 5' RACE reads and lists one entry per CDR3 protein. The sample includes about 90,000 distinct CDR3 sequences, approximately 8.9% seen only once; the top ten take roughly 7.2%. The sequenced sample was PBMCs, obtained at surgery. The receptors originated from a male donor with early-stage non-small cell lung cancer. Each CDR3 is given with its conserved first and last residue. A D gene is named only where the DNA matches it firmly.

d_gene	v_gene	j_gene	CDR3aa
NA	TRBV20-1	TRBJ2-5	CSARPLARETQYF
NA	TRBV15	TRBJ2-5	CATSREGLAVETQYF
TRBD2	TRBV27	TRBJ2-1	CASSTSGTLYNEQFF
NA	TRBV6-2/TRBV6-3	TRBJ2-2	CASSYRANAGELFF
NA	TRBV20-1	TRBJ2-1	CSARGASFGEQFF
NA	TRBV11-2	TRBJ1-2	CASNQGPQYNYGYTF
NA	TRBV28	TRBJ1-6	CASSFTGMSSPLHF
NA	TRBV29-1	TRBJ2-1	CSVDRRVSNEQFF
NA	TRBV7-3	TRBJ2-5	CASSPGPRTTQETQYF
NA	TRBV2	TRBJ2-2	CASSGTNTGELFF
TRBD2	TRBV9	TRBJ2-5	CASSPPGGLAARYF
TRBD1	TRBV4-2	TRBJ2-1	CASSRQTGAHYNEQFF
NA	TRBV29-1	TRBJ1-2	CSVVLPGGNTF
NA	TRBV6-1	TRBJ1-5	CASSISHSNQPQHF
NA	TRBV9	TRBJ1-5	CASSPSEAQPQHF
TRBD1	TRBV6-1	TRBJ1-1	CASSGDSMNTEAFF
NA	TRBV20-1	TRBJ2-1	CSVPGNEQFF